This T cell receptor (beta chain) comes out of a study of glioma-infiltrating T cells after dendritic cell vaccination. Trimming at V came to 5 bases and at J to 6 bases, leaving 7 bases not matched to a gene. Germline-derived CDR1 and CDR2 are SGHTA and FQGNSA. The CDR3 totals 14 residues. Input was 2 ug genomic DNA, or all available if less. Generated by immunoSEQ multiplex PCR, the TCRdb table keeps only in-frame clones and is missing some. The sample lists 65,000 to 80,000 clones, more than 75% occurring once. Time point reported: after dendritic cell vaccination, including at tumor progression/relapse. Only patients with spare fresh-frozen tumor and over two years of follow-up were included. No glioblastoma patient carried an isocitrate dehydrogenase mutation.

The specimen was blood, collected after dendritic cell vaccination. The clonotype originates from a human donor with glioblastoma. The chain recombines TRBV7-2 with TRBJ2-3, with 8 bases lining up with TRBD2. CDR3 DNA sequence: TGTGCCAGCAGCACCTTAGCGGGGTCGGATACGCAGTATTTT. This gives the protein CASSTLAGSDTQYF.